These T cell receptor beta chains were read from a single sample in a study of CD8 T cells in Susac syndrome. Each CDR3 protein is one row after TCRdb ran MiXCR on the immunoSEQ multiplex PCR reads. The sample includes under 85,000 distinct CDR3 sequences, over 85% of them seen just once. Sequenced input: CD8+ T cells from PBMCs. These receptors were collected from a human donor with Susac syndrome. Both conserved end residues are trimmed from each CDR3. The D gene is left open where the match is weak. Only part of the rows carry a size: once, few, many, or a class if the clone is expanded.

j_gene,abundance,v_gene,d_gene,CDR3aa
TRBJ1-6,.,TRBV20-1,.,SASMGEESSPLH
TRBJ2-1,.,TRBV30,TRBD2,AWSPGTSSYNEQF
TRBJ2-1,.,TRBV28,.,ASSTGQIYNEQF
TRBJ2-7,once,TRBV20-1,.,SARDSSEHYEQY
TRBJ2-1,.,TRBV12-3/TRBV12-4,TRBD2,ASSPPGLADNEQF
TRBJ2-7,.,TRBV29-1,.,SVEVWGQGGNEQY
TRBJ1-5,once,TRBV7-9,.,ASSSSGGISSQH
TRBJ2-1,.,TRBV19,.,ASSSLSGQGTVEQF
TRBJ1-3,.,TRBV3-1,.,ASSQEGFAGTERSGNTIY
TRBJ2-7,.,TRBV29-1,.,SVRETYEQC
TRBJ2-3,.,TRBV5-4,.,ASSLEGGAGDTQY
TRBJ2-1,.,TRBV13,TRBD2,ASSLSGSHNEQF
TRBJ2-7,.,TRBV20-1,.,SALKPGSPKEQY
TRBJ2-1,.,TRBV18,TRBD2,ASSPTSGMDEQF
TRBJ2-3,.,TRBV5-4,.,ASPAYGGPDTQY
TRBJ2-7,.,TRBV7-9,.,ASSLVTPSYEQY
TRBJ2-7,.,TRBV6-5,TRBD2,ASSYSGTSPIEQY
TRBJ2-7,.,TRBV28,TRBD1,AANRGNYEQY
TRBJ2-7,.,TRBV9,.,ASSVDDRYWYEQY
TRBJ1-1,.,TRBV25-1,TRBD1,ASLDRGAEAF
TRBJ1-6,.,TRBV7-2,.,ASSLVSRLSYNSPFH
TRBJ2-7,few,TRBV28,.,ASSFGGTYEQY
TRBJ2-7,.,TRBV30,.,AGTSGYEQY
TRBJ2-5,.,TRBV10-3,TRBD1,AISEDVGQSQETQY
TRBJ2-1,.,TRBV7-3,.,ASSPDSNEQF
TRBJ2-7,.,TRBV4-2,TRBD2,ASSPGTSDDEQY
TRBJ1-1,.,TRBV5-1,TRBD1,ASSRSGGRTEAF
TRBJ2-7,.,TRBV28,TRBD2,ASSYRGGTYEQY
TRBJ2-3,.,TRBV6-5,.,ASSYGAGKDTQY
TRBJ2-1,.,TRBV20-1,.,SAGDAYEQF
TRBJ2-3,.,TRBV29-1,TRBD1,SVGGQGYTDTQY
TRBJ2-1,.,TRBV11-3,.,ASSPSGWDRYNEQF
TRBJ2-2,.,TRBV7-9,.,ASSFETGELF
TRBJ1-2,.,TRBV16,TRBD1,ASSQGTGEGYT
TRBJ1-2,.,TRBV5-4,.,ASSLEFGLGLNGYT
TRBJ2-7,.,TRBV28,TRBD1,ASSRDRGLGEQY
TRBJ2-7,.,TRBV12-3/TRBV12-4,.,ASSFGLAPTYEQY
TRBJ2-5,.,TRBV7-9,.,ASSLAGAGKGQETQY
TRBJ1-1,.,TRBV7-9,.,ASSLGSYLEVAF
TRBJ2-5,once,TRBV11-2,TRBD1,ASRPGGLETQY
TRBJ2-3,.,TRBV7-3,.,ASSPGNNRDTQY
TRBJ2-3,once,TRBV24-1,.,ATSGTDTDTQY